This entry lists 13 T cell receptor beta chains sequenced from one sample in a study of blood T cell repertoires in COVID-19. The assay was immunoSEQ multiplex PCR, and TCRdb's table has in-frame clones only and misses some. The data show a few hundred thousand clones, over 75% seen once. What was sequenced was PBMCs or T cells enriched from blood (not recorded which). Every receptor here comes from a man aged 35 to 55 in a cohort exposed to, infected with or recovered from COVID-19 (not recorded which).

The chain combines TRBV19 with TRBJ2-7; D is perhaps TRBD1 (6 bases). Trimming pared 1 base from V and 4 bases from J, leaving 20 bases between. The CDR3 is 17 amino acids. The V gene's germline CDR1 is LNHDA and CDR2 SQIVND (reference sequence). The CDR3 region is CASSIGAGAANRYEQYF. The CDR3 DNA is TGTGCCAGTAGTATAGGAGCAGGGGCCGCGAATCGATACGAGCAGTACTTC.

The rearrangement links TRBV28 to TRBJ1-1, with a weak D call TRBD1 (6 bases). The CDR3 is 14 amino acids. Between the trimmed V and J ends, which lost 2 bases and 6 bases, there was a span of 13 bases. The germline CDR1 and CDR2 sequences are MDHEN and SYDVKM. The DNA of the CDR3 is TGTGCCAGCAGTTTAACGCAGGGGCTATCTGAAGCTTTCTTT. Amino acids: CASSLTQGLSEAFF.

The V and J genes are TRBV6-5 and TRBJ1-1; D is unresolved. V was pared by 4 bases and J by 2 bases, with 8 bases between. This CDR3 is 13 amino acids long. Germline V gene data show CDR1 as MNHEY and CDR2 as SVGAGI. CDR3 residues: CASSSPGNTEAFF. CDR3 nucleotide sequence: TGTGCCAGCAGTTCCCCGGGAAACACTGAAGCTTTCTTT.

The rearrangement joins TRBV2 to TRBJ1-6; perhaps TRBD1 as D (5 bases). V was cut by 4 bases and J by 2 bases, with 9 bases left in between. This CDR3 contains 15 residues. Germline V gives CDR1 SNHLY, CDR2 FYNNEI. The chain's CDR3 is CASSGGGTYNSPLHF. The CDR3, as DNA: TGTGCCAGCAGTGGGGGGGGAACCTATAATTCACCCCTCCACTTT.

This clone is a singleton in its sample. The J gene is TRBJ1-5, the V gene TRBV27; no firm D call. The V gene lost 5 bases and the J gene lost 0 bases, with 8 bases spanning the gap. The CDR3 has 14 residues. Germline assignment: CDR1 MNHEY and CDR2 SMNVEV (reference sequence). CDR3 amino acids: CASSQQSSNQPQHF. For the CDR3, the DNA is TGTGCCAGCAGTCAACAGAGTAGCAATCAGCCCCAGCATTTT.

The V and J genes are TRBV30 and TRBJ1-2; TRBD1 agrees at 8 bases. V dropped 2 bases and J dropped 14; count of bases not matched to a gene: 7. The CDR3 has 11 amino acids. The germline V gene encodes CDR1 GTSNPN and CDR2 SVGIG (reference sequence). The CDR3 DNA reads TGTGCCTGGAGTCAAAACAGGGGGGAAACCTTC. It specifies CAWSQNRGETF.

This rearrangement joins TRBV4-1 to TRBJ2-5; D call uncertain. The V end was cut by 1 base, the J end by 2 bases, with 8 bases between. There are 14 residues in the CDR3. CDR1 and CDR2 from the germline V gene are MGHRA and YSYEKL. CDR3 coding DNA: TGCGCCAGCAGCCAAGGGAGCATGCAAGAGACCCAGTACTTC. It encodes CASSQGSMQETQYF.

The rearrangement links TRBV5-1 to TRBJ1-3; unclear D gene. The CDR3 is made up of 14 amino acids. Deletions cut 4 bases from V and 4 bases from J, with 12 bases between. Germline-derived CDR1 and CDR2 are SGHRS and YFSETQ. In DNA, the CDR3 is TGCGCCAGCAGCCACGGCCTACTAGGAAACACCATATATTTT. It codes for CASSHGLLGNTIYF.

The CDR3, as DNA: TGTGCCAGCAGTTACTCCCGCGGACTCTATAATGAAAAACTGTTTTTT. Translation: CASSYSRGLYNEKLFF. V is TRBV6-5 and J is TRBJ1-4, with D unclear. The CDR3 runs to 16 residues. Germline V CDR1 and CDR2: MNHEY, SVGAGI. V was shortened by 0 bases and J by 4 bases, with 12 bases between the two germline ends.

The genes are TRBV5-8 and TRBJ2-6, with 9 bases lining up with TRBD1. The ends lost 4 bases at V and 0 bases at J; junction bases unmatched: 5. This CDR3 comprises 17 residues. Germline V CDR1 and CDR2: SGHTS, YDEGEE. CDR3 in amino acids: CASSPGTGNSGANVLTF. The CDR3 DNA sequence: TGTGCCAGCAGCCCTGGGACAGGGAACTCTGGGGCCAACGTCCTGACTTTC.

The rearrangement links TRBV3-1 (or the pseudogene TRBV3-2) to TRBJ1-2, with TRBD1 matching over 11 bases. V shed 1 base, J shed 2 bases, and the junction held 3 bases outside the gene matches. The CDR3 extends over 16 amino acids. Germline V gives CDR1 LGHDT, CDR2 YNNKEL (reference sequence). Here the CDR3 reads CASSQGWDRGNYGYTF. DNA for the CDR3: TGTGCCAGCAGCCAAGGATGGGACAGGGGGAACTATGGCTACACCTTC.

The CDR3 reads CASKLYMNTEAFF. CDR3 bases: TGTGCCAGTAAGTTATACATGAACACTGAAGCTTTCTTT. The V and J genes are TRBV19 and TRBJ1-1; D call uncertain. This CDR3 has 13 residues. Germline lookup yields CDR1 LNHDA and CDR2 SQIVND (reference sequence). V lost 7 bases to trimming and J lost 0 bases, with 9 bases between them.

The gene calls are TRBV15 and TRBJ2-1, with 7 bases fitting TRBD2. The junction had 13 bases not matched to a gene; V was cut back by 5 bases and J by 15 bases. Germline assignment: CDR1 LNHNV and CDR2 YYDKDF (reference sequence). This CDR3 is 13 amino acids long. CDR3 coding DNA: TGTGCCACCAGCGGGGGGGTCGGGACTTCCGGGTTCTTC. Translating gives CATSGGVGTSGFF.